This entry lists 21 T cell receptor beta chains sequenced from one sample in a study of graft-versus-host responses after intestinal transplantation. These receptors have no known antigen. Assay used: immunoSEQ multiplex PCR; TCRdb lists only in-frame clones, some missing. The sample holds roughly 110,000 clones, approximately 86% seen once. The specimen comprised unstimulated CD4+ T cells sorted from spleen or lymph node cells, sampled before transplant. The receptors shown here come from a human donor who was the organ donor for an intestinal transplant.

V gene TRBV5-1 combines with J gene TRBJ1-2; TRBD1 might be the D (6 bases). The V gene's germline CDR1 is SGHRS and CDR2 YFSETQ. Trimming removed 0 bases at V and 0 bases at J, with 6 bases between. CDR3 size: 14 residues. The CDR3 bases are TGCGCCAGCAGCTTGGCAGGGGCTAACTATGGCTACACCTTC. This codes for CASSLAGANYGYTF.

On this clone: Germline and junction disagree at one end, which may indicate a read error. Other DNA sequences in the sample encode the same CDR3. J is TRBJ1-5 and V is TRBV11-2; D unresolved. Germline-derived CDR1 and CDR2 are SGHAT and FQNNGV. The CDR3 is 14 residues long. The chain's CDR3 is CASSLEGRYQPQHF. The CDR3 region has the DNA TGTGCCAGCAGCTTAGAGGGGAGGTATCAGCCTCAGCATTTT.

The rearrangement uses TRBV11-2 and TRBJ1-2; no clear D. Germline assignment: CDR1 SGHAT and CDR2 FQNNGV. The CDR3 loop spans 14 amino acids. V shed 7 bases and J shed 8 bases, with 20 bases lying between them. This CDR3 is CASKSVGREYGYTF. CDR3 nucleotide sequence: TGTGCCAGCAAATCCGTGGGTAGGGAATACGGCTACACCTTC.

In its sample, this clone was seen once. This rearrangement joins TRBV7-2 to TRBJ2-3; maybe TRBD2 (5 bases). V lost 1 base and J 0 bases, leaving 14 bases between the germline ends. CDR3 length: 17 residues. CDR1 SGHTA and CDR2 FQGNSA come from the germline V gene. The CDR3 nucleotides are TGTGCCAGCAGCTTAGGGGTCTCCAGCGGCAGCACAGATACGCAGTATTTT. Its protein product is CASSLGVSSGSTDTQYF.

This clone was recorded once. The genes are TRBV2 and TRBJ1-1; D is perhaps TRBD1 (5 bases). CDR3 size: 17 residues. Germline CDR1 SNHLY, CDR2 FYNNEI. Trimming took 3 bases from V and 1 from J, leaving 18 bases between them. In DNA form, the CDR3 reads TGTGCCAGCAGTGATAGGTTCTTCAGGGTGAGGAACACTGAAGCTTTCTTT. It translates to CASSDRFFRVRNTEAFF.

The J gene is TRBJ1-2, the V gene TRBV6-1, with a possible D match to TRBD1 (5 bases). Germline assignment: CDR1 MNHNS and CDR2 SASEGT. V was cut by 6 bases and J by 8 bases, with 19 bases left in between. The CDR3 spans 14 residues. The CDR3 nucleotides read TGTGCCAGCAGGCCCGTCGGGGGTCCTTCCGGCTACACCTTC. Translating gives CASRPVGGPSGYTF.

Only one count was recorded for this clone. The gene calls are TRBV27 and TRBJ1-3; D unresolved. CDR1 and CDR2 from the germline V gene are MNHEY and SMNVEV (reference sequence). The CDR3 loop spans 17 amino acids. The germline V and J ends were trimmed by 3 bases and 0 bases, with 15 bases remaining between them. The CDR3 bases are TGTGCCAGCAGTTTGTACCCGGACGGGAGCTCTGGAAACACCATATATTTT. Protein sequence: CASSLYPDGSSGNTIYF.

The chain is built from TRBV7-2 and TRBJ1-2; D is perhaps TRBD1 (5 bases). V was trimmed by 5 bases and J by 1 base, leaving 14 bases between them. This CDR3 has 15 residues. The germline gives CDR1 SGHTA, CDR2 FQGNSA. CDR3 amino acids: CASSTGGGINYGYTF. In nucleotides, the CDR3 is TGTGCCAGCAGCACTGGTGGGGGGATTAACTATGGCTACACCTTC. The entire variable domain, with the rest obtained from reference TRBV7-2 and TRBJ1-2, is as follows: GAGVSQSPSNKVTEKGKDVELRCDPISGHTALYWYRQSLGQGLEFLIYFQGNSAPDKSGLPSDRFSAERTGGSVSTLTIQRTQQEDSAVYLCASSTGGGINYGYTFGSGTRLTVV.

The J gene is TRBJ1-5, the V gene TRBV6-5; maybe TRBD1 (5 bases). CDR3 size: 13 residues. The ends were cut back, 5 bases at V and 4 bases at J, with 9 bases in the middle. Germline CDR1 is MNHEY and CDR2 is SVGAGI. CDR3: CASSKRGNQPQHF. CDR3 DNA: TGTGCCAGCAGTAAGAGGGGTAATCAGCCCCAGCATTTT.

V gene TRBV28 combines with J gene TRBJ2-7, with 7 bases fitting TRBD2. This CDR3 spans 15 amino acids. The V gene's germline CDR1 is MDHEN and CDR2 SYDVKM. The V gene end was trimmed by 3 bases and the J gene end by 5 bases; junction bases not matched to a gene: 10. This CDR3 reads CASSLGSLSGDEQYF. CDR3 DNA sequence: TGTGCCAGCAGTTTGGGGTCCCTGAGCGGGGACGAGCAGTACTTC. Combining the CDR3 with reference TRBV28 and TRBJ2-7 gives the whole variable domain DVKVTQSSRYLVKRTGEKVFLECVQDMDHENMFWYRQDPGLGLRLIYFSYDVKMKEKGDIPEGYSVSREKKERFSLILESASTNQTSMYLCASSLGSLSGDEQYFGPGTRLTVT.

This chain connects TRBV6-1 to TRBJ2-7, with TRBD1 matching 8 bases. The CDR3 has 14 amino acids. The junction had 6 bases not matched to a gene; V was cut back by 6 bases and J by 2 bases. From germline, CDR1 is MNHNS and CDR2 SASEGT. This CDR3 reads CASRKDRGPYEQYF. Written as DNA, the CDR3 is TGTGCCAGCAGAAAAGACAGGGGTCCCTACGAGCAGTACTTC.

The chain is built from TRBV15 and TRBJ2-3, with 9 bases that match TRBD1. Germline assignment: CDR1 LNHNV and CDR2 YYDKDF (reference sequence). Trimming cost V 4 bases and J 1 base; bases outside gene matches: 9. The CDR3 loop spans 17 amino acids. This CDR3 is CATSTRTGAPRTDTQYF. CDR3 bases: TGTGCCACCAGCACCAGGACAGGGGCTCCCCGCACAGATACGCAGTATTTT.

Only one count was recorded for this clone. Without the conserved terminal phenylalanine or tryptophan, this CDR3 likely stems from a read error. The J gene is TRBJ1-2, the V gene TRBV6-5; possible D gene TRBD1, 5 bases. The CDR3 is 15 residues long. Trimming stripped 0 bases from V and 2 bases from J, with 10 bases between. Germline CDR1 and CDR2: MNHEY and SVGAGI. The CDR3 bases are TGTGCCAGCAGTTACTCGGGGACGGGGAACTATGGCTACACCCTC. Translating gives CASSYSGTGNYGYTL.

This clone was seen a single time. The gene calls are TRBV5-1 and TRBJ1-1, with D uncertain. The germline V and J ends were trimmed by 4 bases and 0 bases, with 13 bases remaining between them. The CDR3 is made up of 15 amino acids. Germline assignment: CDR1 SGHRS and CDR2 YFSETQ. The CDR3 nucleotides are TGCGCCAGCAGCCCCCACAGAGAAATGAACACTGAAGCTTTCTTT. It codes for CASSPHREMNTEAFF.

The gene calls are TRBV5-1 and TRBJ2-2, with 11 nucleotides matching TRBD2. Trimming removed 2 bases from V and 6 bases from J; junction bases left unmatched: 6. The CDR3 is made up of 16 amino acids. In germline, CDR1 is SGHRS, CDR2 YFSETQ. In DNA form, the CDR3 reads TGCGCCAGCAGCTTCACTAGCGGGAGTACTGCCGGGGAGCTGTTTTTT. This gives the protein CASSFTSGSTAGELFF.

The chain links TRBV7-3 to TRBJ2-7; D tentatively fits TRBD1 or TRBD2 (5 bases each). The germline V gene has CDR1 SGHTA and CDR2 FQGTGA. The CDR3 length is 14 residues. Trimming shortened V by 2 bases and J by 6 bases, and 14 bases separated the two germline ends. The CDR3 spells CASSLYGRGAEQYF. The CDR3 DNA is TGTGCCAGCAGCTTATACGGAAGGGGAGCCGAGCAGTACTTC.

This rearrangement joins TRBV19 to TRBJ1-6, with 10 positions matching TRBD1. The CDR3 is made up of 13 amino acids. CDR1 and CDR2 from the germline V gene are LNHDA and SQIVND (reference sequence). The trim removed 6 bases at V and 8 bases at J, leaving 1 base unmatched. The CDR3 DNA sequence: TGTGCCAGTAGCGACAGGGGGCATTCACCCCTCCACTTT. Its protein product is CASSDRGHSPLHF.

This clone was counted once. J is TRBJ2-7 and V is TRBV2; 7 nucleotides agree with TRBD2. The trim removed 8 bases at V and 5 bases at J, leaving 12 bases unmatched. Germline V gene data show CDR1 as SNHLY and CDR2 as FYNNEI. The CDR3 has 14 residues. The CDR3 protein is CASGRLAVLNEQYF. CDR3 DNA sequence: TGTGCCAGCGGCCGACTAGCTGTGCTCAACGAGCAGTACTTC.

The rearrangement joins TRBV19 to TRBJ1-5; no firm D call. There are 16 residues in the CDR3. Germline CDR1 is LNHDA and CDR2 is SQIVND (reference sequence). V was cut by 0 bases and J by 3 bases, with 12 bases left in between. The CDR3 DNA reads TGTGCCAGTAGTATAGAATTCCCTAGGGCCAATCAGCCCCAGCATTTT. Its translation is CASSIEFPRANQPQHF.

The V gene is TRBV13, the J gene TRBJ2-7; TRBD2 matches at 8 bases. Germline CDR1 is PRHDT and CDR2 is FYEKMQ (reference sequence). The CDR3 consists of 17 residues. V lost 0 bases to trimming and J lost 0 bases; unmatched junction nucleotides: 7. CDR3 nucleotides: TGTGCCAGCAGCTTAGGCAGCGGGGGCGGGCGCTCCTACGAGCAGTACTTC. Translated: CASSLGSGGGRSYEQYF. Full variable domain (outside the CDR3, taken from reference TRBV13 and TRBJ2-7): AAGVIQSPRHLIKEKRETATLKCYPIPRHDTVYWYQQGPGQDPQFLISFYEKMQSDKGSIPDRFSAQQFSDYHSELNMSSLELGDSALYFCASSLGSGGGRSYEQYFGPGTRLTVT.

V gene TRBV5-1 combines with J gene TRBJ2-5; 11 nucleotides align to TRBD2. The germline CDR1 and CDR2 sequences are SGHRS and YFSETQ. CDR3 length equals 15 residues. V trimming: 5 bases; J trimming: 1 base; junction bases outside the gene matches: 4. DNA of the CDR3: TGCGCCAGCAGATCCGGACTAGCGGGCCAAGAGACCCAGTACTTC. It translates to CASRSGLAGQETQYF.